These 32 T cell receptor beta chains originate from one sample sequenced in a study of T cell responses to AZD1222 COVID-19 vaccine. Clones were read by immunoSEQ multiplex PCR, and TCRdb kept only the in-frame ones, dropping some. The profile shows 180,000 or so clones, just under 95% of them singletons. This specimen consisted of peripheral blood, obtained 28 days after the second dose of the MenACWY control vaccine. These TCRs come from an adult who received the MenACWY meningococcal vaccine as a control.

The chain employs TRBV19 and TRBJ2-1, with D perhaps given as TRBD1 or TRBD2 (5 bases each). With 6 bases removed from V and 4 bases from J, the gap between germline ends came to 13 bases. CDR3 length: 14 residues. Germline CDR1 reads LNHDA; CDR2 reads SQIVND (reference sequence). The chain's CDR3 is CASRTPGRYNEQFF. CDR3 sequence (DNA): TGTGCCAGTAGGACCCCGGGACGGTACAATGAGCAGTTCTTC.

The chain carries TRBV30 and TRBJ1-5, with 7 bases matching TRBD1. V trimming: 5 bases; J trimming: 3 bases; junction bases outside the gene matches: 4. Germline loops: CDR1 GTSNPN, CDR2 SVGIG (reference sequence). There are 13 residues in the CDR3. CDR3 residues: CAWQTGPNQPQHF. The CDR3 nucleotides read TGTGCCTGGCAGACAGGGCCCAATCAGCCCCAGCATTTT.

The genes are TRBV24-1 and TRBJ2-2, with D tentatively TRBD1 or TRBD2 (5 bases each). Looked up from germline, CDR1 is KGHDR and CDR2 is SFDVKD. The CDR3 covers 14 residues. V lost 7 bases and J lost 1, with 9 bases in between. This CDR3 is CATRGDGNTGELFF. CDR3 nucleotide sequence: TGTGCCACCAGGGGGGACGGGAACACCGGGGAGCTGTTTTTT.

The gene calls are TRBV7-2 and TRBJ2-3, with D maybe TRBD1 (5 bases). CDR3 length: 13 residues. Trimming removed 3 bases at V and 6 bases at J, with 10 bases between. Germline V gives CDR1 SGHTA, CDR2 FQGNSA. This CDR3 reads CASSFVGPDTQYF. The CDR3 nucleotides read TGTGCCAGCAGCTTTGTGGGGCCGGATACGCAGTATTTT.

With regard to this clone: One end of the junction is discordant with germline, which a read error may explain. This chain links TRBV29-1 with TRBJ1-1, with D uncertain. Germline CDR1 reads SQVTM; CDR2 reads ANQGSEA. CDR3 length: 11 amino acids. CDR3 bases: TGCAGCGTTAAAGAGAACACTGAAGCTTTCTTT. Protein product: CSVKENTEAFF.

The V call is TRBV7-6, the J call TRBJ1-1, with D possibly being TRBD1 (5 bases). In germline, CDR1 is SGHVS, CDR2 FNYEAQ. The CDR3 is 16 residues long. V was trimmed by 0 bases and J by 3 bases, leaving 14 bases between them. CDR3 protein: CASSLARGGRDTEAFF. CDR3 coding DNA: TGTGCCAGCAGCTTAGCGCGGGGGGGGAGGGACACTGAAGCTTTCTTT.

This clone was detected once. The J gene is TRBJ1-2, the V gene TRBV12-3 or TRBV12-4; D gene ambiguous. Trimming took 3 bases from V and 2 from J, leaving 7 bases between them. The CDR3 sequence is 13 residues long. CDR3 coding DNA: TGTGCCAGCAGTTTGCTGGGCAACTATGGCTACACCTTC. As protein: CASSLLGNYGYTF.

The chain couples TRBV28 to TRBJ1-2, with D unresolved. Trimming shortened V by 3 bases and J by 8 bases, and 22 bases separated the two germline ends. The CDR3 sequence is 16 residues long. Germline V gene lookup returns CDR1 MDHEN and CDR2 SYDVKM. The CDR3: CASSFRAAERGGGYTF. CDR3 DNA sequence: TGTGCCAGCAGTTTTCGGGCCGCGGAAAGAGGAGGGGGCTACACCTTC.

This clone was detected once. The chain uses TRBV7-2 and TRBJ2-1; 7 nucleotides match TRBD1. The CDR3 contains 14 residues. V gave up 5 bases and J gave up 6 bases; unmatched junction bases: 7. Germline V CDR1 and CDR2: SGHTA, FQGNSA. The chain's CDR3 is CASSLGQALNEQFF. The CDR3 DNA reads TGTGCCAGCAGCCTTGGACAGGCCCTCAATGAGCAGTTCTTC.

The V call is TRBV6-2 or TRBV6-3, the J call TRBJ1-5; a possible D gene is TRBD1 (5 bases). Germline CDR1 MNHEY, CDR2 SVGEGT. The CDR3 contains 16 residues. Deletions cut 5 bases from V and 3 bases from J, with 17 bases between. The CDR3 reads CASSIALGGYNQPQHF. In DNA, the CDR3 is TGTGCCAGCAGTATCGCTCTGGGGGGGTACAATCAGCCCCAGCATTTT.

The rearrangement links TRBV6-5 to TRBJ1-4, with TRBD1 identical over 11 bases. Trimming at V came to 6 bases and at J to 6 bases, leaving 3 bases not matched to a gene. Germline assignment: CDR1 MNHEY and CDR2 SVGAGI. This CDR3 spans 14 amino acids. In nucleotides, the CDR3 is TGTGCCAGCAGGAAGGGACAGGGGGATGAAAAACTGTTTTTT. Encoded protein: CASRKGQGDEKLFF.

The chain has TRBV18 and TRBJ2-4, with D possibly matching TRBD2 (6 bases). The V end was cut by 3 bases, the J end by 11 bases, with 14 bases between. In germline, CDR1 is KGHSH, CDR2 LQKENI. This CDR3 has 13 amino acids. CDR3 coding DNA: TGTGCCAGCTCACCTTCACTAGCTGAGTTTCAGTACTTC. As protein: CASSPSLAEFQYF.

The chain links TRBV5-1 to TRBJ2-1; the match to TRBD2 covers 10 bases. Germline CDR1 and CDR2: SGHRS and YFSETQ. This CDR3 spans 16 amino acids. Unmatched junction bases numbered 8, after V lost 4 bases and J lost 4 bases. This chain's CDR3 is CASSLPLAGVYNEQFF. CDR3 bases: TGCGCCAGCAGCCTCCCGCTAGCGGGGGTTTACAATGAGCAGTTCTTC.

The V gene is TRBV6-2 or TRBV6-3, the J gene TRBJ1-2; TRBD1 is a possible D gene (5 bases). Germline CDR1 is MNHEY and CDR2 is SVGEGT. The CDR3 has 13 amino acids. The V end lost 6 bases, the J end lost 3 bases, and 11 bases lay between the germline ends. DNA for the CDR3: TGTGCCAGCAGCGCTAAGACAGACTATGGCTACACCTTC. This sequence encodes CASSAKTDYGYTF.

The rearrangement joins TRBV5-1 to TRBJ1-2; D is uncertain. The CDR3 has 13 amino acids. CDR1 SGHRS and CDR2 YFSETQ come from the germline V gene. The V and J ends lost 4 bases and 5 bases respectively, with 12 bases between them. CDR3 coding DNA: TGCGCCAGCAGCCTGGACGGGGAGTATGGCTACACCTTC. As protein: CASSLDGEYGYTF.

This clone has only one observation. The chain couples TRBV6-5 to TRBJ1-5, with TRBD1 matching 7 bases. V shed 6 bases, J shed 5 bases, and the junction held 4 bases outside the gene matches. The CDR3 has 13 residues. CDR1 and CDR2 from the germline V gene are MNHEY and SVGAGI. CDR3 region: CASRRQGDQPQHF. The CDR3 DNA sequence: TGTGCCAGCAGGAGGCAGGGGGATCAGCCCCAGCATTTT.

This clone was observed a single time. CDR3 sequence (DNA): TGCGCCAGCAGCCCGGGAGAGGGGAGGTTTCTGTTTTTT. It encodes CASSPGEGRFLFF. The genes are TRBV5-1 and TRBJ1-4, with a weak D call TRBD1 (5 bases). CDR1 and CDR2 (germline): SGHRS, YFSETQ. This CDR3 contains 13 residues. Trimming took off 4 bases at V and 14 bases at J, with 18 bases between the two ends.

The chain employs TRBV15 and TRBJ2-7; 7 bases match TRBD2. CDR1 and CDR2 (germline): LNHNV, YYDKDF (reference sequence). V shed 5 bases and J 4 bases; nucleotides not matched to a gene: 11. CDR3 size: 15 residues. This CDR3 reads CATSFRRGSGYEQYF. In DNA, the CDR3 is TGTGCCACCAGCTTTAGGCGGGGGTCGGGATACGAGCAGTACTTC.

The chain combines TRBV4-2 with TRBJ1-4, with D perhaps matching TRBD1 (6 bases). The CDR3 is 14 amino acids. Trimming left V 4 bases short and J 2 bases short, with 8 bases between. The germline gives CDR1 LGHNA, CDR2 YNFKEQ. For the CDR3, the DNA is TGTGCCAGCAGCCCACAGGGCACTAATGAAAAACTGTTTTTT. Translating it yields CASSPQGTNEKLFF.

This clone was seen once. The chain employs TRBV14 and TRBJ2-5; 10 bases are a match to TRBD2. The CDR3 covers 18 residues. The ends lost 4 bases at V and 3 bases at J; junction bases unmatched: 14. CDR1 is SGHDN, CDR2 FVKESK, per germline. This CDR3 is CASSPGTFASGGKETQYF. The CDR3 nucleotides read TGTGCCAGCAGCCCGGGGACGTTTGCTAGCGGGGGAAAAGAGACCCAGTACTTC.

The gene calls are TRBV30 and TRBJ1-2, with D maybe TRBD1 (6 bases). The CDR3 length is 13 residues. V lost 2 bases to trimming and J lost 1 base, with 8 bases between them. From germline, CDR1 is GTSNPN and CDR2 SVGIG (reference sequence). The CDR3 region has the DNA TGTGCCTGGAGTCCCAGGGGTAACTATGGCTACACCTTC. Translated: CAWSPRGNYGYTF.

The rearrangement joins TRBV24-1 to TRBJ1-5; D not resolved. Trimming took off 3 bases at V and 5 bases at J, with 16 bases between the two ends. Germline loops: CDR1 KGHDR, CDR2 SFDVKD. There are 16 residues in the CDR3. Here the CDR3 DNA reads TGTGCCACCAGTGATCCCGCCGGGGAAAATGATCAGCCCCAGCATTTT. Its translation is CATSDPAGENDQPQHF.

J is TRBJ1-5 and V is TRBV27; 9 bases are shared with TRBD1. V gave up 10 bases and J gave up 5 bases; unmatched junction bases: 12. This CDR3 spans 15 amino acids. CDR1 MNHEY and CDR2 SMNVEV come from the germline V gene (reference sequence). CDR3 protein: CAIRDRDEGDQPQHF. For the CDR3, the DNA is TGTGCCATCAGGGACAGGGACGAGGGGGATCAGCCCCAGCATTTT.

The genes are TRBV6-2 or TRBV6-3 and TRBJ1-2; D is possibly TRBD1 (6 bases). The CDR3 has 14 residues. Trimming removed 4 bases at V and 4 bases at J, with 13 bases between. From germline, CDR1 is MNHEY and CDR2 SVGEGT. The CDR3 region is CASSSYRAGYGYTF. In nucleotides, the CDR3 is TGTGCCAGCAGTTCATACAGGGCCGGCTATGGCTACACCTTC.

The chain combines TRBV9 with TRBJ2-3; D not certain. The germline gives CDR1 SGDLS, CDR2 YYNGEE. The CDR3 is 14 residues long. The V end was cut by 4 bases, the J end by 0 bases, with 9 bases between. CDR3 DNA sequence: TGTGCCAGCAGCACCCGTACTAGCACAGATACGCAGTATTTT. It translates to CASSTRTSTDTQYF.

This chain uses TRBV20-1 with TRBJ1-2; D possibly corresponds to TRBD1 (5 bases). CDR3 size: 10 residues. Germline values: CDR1 DFQATT, CDR2 SNEGSKA (reference sequence). Here the CDR3 reads CRGLGDGYTF. As DNA, the CDR3 is TGCAGGGGGCTCGGAGATGGCTACACCTTC.

V is TRBV6-4 and J is TRBJ2-1; D is unresolved. The V end was cut by 4 bases, the J end by 2 bases, with 15 bases between. The germline CDR1 and CDR2 sequences are MRHNA and SNTAGT. The CDR3 covers 16 residues. Written as DNA, the CDR3 is TGTGCCAGCAGTGCCTCTTCCCGACCGCCCTACAATGAGCAGTTCTTC. Amino acids: CASSASSRPPYNEQFF.

The rearrangement uses TRBV30 and TRBJ1-6, with no clear D. Trimming took off 0 bases at V and 0 bases at J, with 6 bases between the two ends. Germline assignment: CDR1 GTSNPN and CDR2 SVGIG (reference sequence). The CDR3 has 15 amino acids. CDR3 region: CAWSVRFSYNSPLHF. The CDR3 nucleotides are TGTGCCTGGAGTGTGCGGTTCTCCTATAATTCACCCCTCCACTTT. Complete variable domain (other parts from reference TRBV30 and TRBJ1-6): SQTIHQWPATLVQPVGSPLSLECTVEGTSNPNLYWYRQAAGRGLQLLFYSVGIGQISSEVPQNLSASRPQDRQFILSSKKLLLSDSGFYLCAWSVRFSYNSPLHFGNGTRLTVT.

The chain carries TRBV5-1 and TRBJ2-3, with a tentative D call TRBD2 (6 bases). Germline CDR1 is SGHRS and CDR2 is YFSETQ. The CDR3 contains 14 residues. Trimming took 3 bases from V and 1 from J, leaving 9 bases between them. The CDR3 loop reads CASSSSGGTDTQYF. The CDR3 DNA follows: TGCGCCAGCAGCTCGTCGGGAGGCACAGATACGCAGTATTTT.

The CDR3 nucleotides read TGTGCCAGCAGCCTTGTTAGGGCGGACCCCTATGGCTACACCTTC. Protein product: CASSLVRADPYGYTF. The genes are TRBV5-5 and TRBJ1-2; D unresolved. The CDR3 is 15 residues long. The V end lost 4 bases, the J end lost 4 bases, and 17 bases lay between the germline ends. In germline, CDR1 is SGHKS, CDR2 YYEKEE (reference sequence).

There are a few counts of this clone. V usage is TRBV10-3 and J usage is TRBJ2-7; 7 positions agree with TRBD1. CDR1 ENHRY and CDR2 SYGVKD come from the germline V gene. The CDR3 contains 14 residues. V dropped 0 bases and J dropped 1; count of bases not matched to a gene: 0. CDR3 sequence reads: CAISESGQSYEQYF. CDR3 DNA sequence: TGTGCCATCAGTGAGTCGGGACAGTCCTACGAGCAGTACTTC.

The chain uses TRBV19 and TRBJ2-5, with TRBD1 matching 7 bases. CDR1 is LNHDA, CDR2 SQIVND, per germline (reference sequence). This CDR3 spans 13 amino acids. V dropped 5 bases and J dropped 5; count of bases not matched to a gene: 5. CDR3 in amino acids: CASSEQGRETQYF. CDR3 sequence (DNA): TGTGCCAGTAGTGAACAGGGGCGGGAGACCCAGTACTTC. Full variable domain (rest looked up from reference TRBV19 and TRBJ2-5): DGGITQSPKYLFRKEGQNVTLSCEQNLNHDAMYWYRQDPGQGLRLIYYSQIVNDFQKGDIAEGYSVSREKKESFPLTVTSAQKNPTAFYLCASSEQGRETQYFGPGTRLLVL.